Below, one TCR beta chain is given with its context. Its antigen is currently unknown. The authors reverse transcribed all of the isolated RNA, so sequencing captured expressed TCRB transcripts. Clones were sequenced by immunoSEQ multiplex PCR, and TCRdb holds only the in-frame ones, with some missing. The sample lists approximately 280,000 clones, around 16% occurring once. The V gene's germline CDR1 is GTSNPN and CDR2 SVGIG (reference sequence). The CDR3 has 13 residues. The ends were cut back, 5 bases at V and 5 bases at J, with 15 bases in the middle. The entry originates in a study of beta chain features in type 1 diabetes. Overall study context: Sorted cells from all samples, numbering 107,917,701, were examined. Findings and limits, study-wide: For cells with high TCR expression, cDNA sequencing could yield over-representation. Patients' naive, central memory and regulatory TCRB repertoires appeared more alike than those of healthy donors. Shorter TCRB CDR3s, moderately but significantly so, marked every one of the four CD4+ subsets in Type 1 diabetes patients.

Purity exceeded 95% in all sorted populations. The receptor's source is a man younger than 35 with type 1 diabetes. What was sequenced was naive CD4+ T cells from blood. The chain uses TRBV30 and TRBJ1-1; TRBD1 might be the D (6 bases). CDR3 coding DNA: TGTGCCTGGGACGCATTACAGGGAACTGAAGCTTTCTTT. Amino acid sequence: CAWDALQGTEAFF.